This passage covers 6 T cell receptor beta chains from one sample sequenced in a study of blood T cell repertoires in COVID-19. The protocol was immunoSEQ multiplex PCR, while the TCRdb copy is restricted to in-frame clones and leaves out a portion. The repertoire holds roughly 50,000 clones, with less than 90% as singletons. The specimen sequenced was peripheral blood. These receptors were obtained from a woman aged 55 to 70 with acute or convalescent COVID-19.

The chain recombines TRBV19 with TRBJ1-5, with D maybe TRBD1 (6 bases). Germline CDR1 is LNHDA and CDR2 is SQIVND (reference sequence). V lost 5 bases and J lost 1, with 15 bases in between. CDR3 length equals 16 residues. The CDR3 is CASSHRDFTSNQPQHF. The CDR3 nucleotides read TGTGCCAGTAGTCACAGGGATTTTACGAGCAATCAGCCCCAGCATTTT.

The CDR3 sequence: CASSLILRQETQYF. The CDR3 DNA follows: TGTGCCAGCAGCTTGATCCTCAGGCAAGAGACCCAGTACTTC. The rearrangement uses TRBV5-4 and TRBJ2-5; D not resolved. V lost 1 base to trimming and J lost 2 bases, with 9 bases between them. The CDR3 totals 14 residues. Germline CDR1 is SGHNT and CDR2 is YYREEE (reference sequence).

The chain joins TRBV7-6 to TRBJ2-3; 11 bases are a match to TRBD2. The germline V gene encodes CDR1 SGHVS and CDR2 FNYEAQ. V dropped 5 bases and J dropped 4; count of bases not matched to a gene: 5. The CDR3 sequence is 15 residues long. As DNA, the CDR3 is TGTGCCAGCAGCCCCACTAGCGGGAGTCCAGATACGCAGTATTTT. Protein sequence: CASSPTSGSPDTQYF.

The chain carries TRBV9 and TRBJ2-5; 8 nucleotides match TRBD1. J lost 1 base, V lost 1 base, and 3 bases had no gene match. The CDR3 is 15 amino acids. Germline CDR1 SGDLS, CDR2 YYNGEE. This CDR3 is CASSVTGGSQETQYF. CDR3 nucleotides: TGTGCCAGCAGCGTAACAGGGGGTAGCCAAGAGACCCAGTACTTC.

The gene calls are TRBV29-1 and TRBJ1-2; D gene unclear. The CDR3 is 12 amino acids. The germline V gene has CDR1 SQVTM and CDR2 ANQGSEA. V was clipped by 7 bases and J by 8 bases, with 17 bases between them. The DNA for the CDR3 is TGCAGCGCCACCTCCGGGAGGAGCGGCTACACCTTC. Translation gives CSATSGRSGYTF.

The chain uses TRBV2 and TRBJ1-1; D unresolved. The V gene lost 8 bases and the J gene lost 3 bases, with 13 bases spanning the gap. This CDR3 is 13 amino acids long. Germline V gene sequence: CDR1 SNHLY, CDR2 FYNNEI. The chain's CDR3 is CASLVAADTEAFF. In DNA, the CDR3 is TGTGCCAGCCTAGTCGCGGCAGACACTGAAGCTTTCTTT.